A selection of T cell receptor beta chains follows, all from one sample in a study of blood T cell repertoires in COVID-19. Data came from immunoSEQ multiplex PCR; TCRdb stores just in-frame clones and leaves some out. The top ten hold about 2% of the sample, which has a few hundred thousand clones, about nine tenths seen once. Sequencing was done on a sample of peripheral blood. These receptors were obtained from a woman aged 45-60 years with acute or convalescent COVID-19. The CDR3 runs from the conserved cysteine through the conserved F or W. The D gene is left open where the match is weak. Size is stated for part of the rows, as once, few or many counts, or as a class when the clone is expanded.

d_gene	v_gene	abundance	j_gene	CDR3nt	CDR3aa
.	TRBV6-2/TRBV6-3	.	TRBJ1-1	TGTGCCAGCAGTTACTCGCCGGGAGGGACTGAAGCTTTCTTT	CASSYSPGGTEAFF
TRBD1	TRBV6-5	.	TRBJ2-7	TGTGCCAGCACCGGACAGGCGGACTCCTACGAGCAGTACTTC	CASTGQADSYEQYF
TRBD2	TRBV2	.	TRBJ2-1	TGTGCCAGCATTCGTAGGACTAGCGGGGGCGAGCAGTTCTTC	CASIRRTSGGEQFF
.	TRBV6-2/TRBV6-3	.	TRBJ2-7	TGTGCCAGCAGTGCGAACCAGGGCGGCGAGCAGTACTTC	CASSANQGGEQYF
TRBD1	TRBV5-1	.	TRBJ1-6	TGCGCCAGCAGCCGACAGGGATATAATTCACCCCTCCACTTT	CASSRQGYNSPLHF
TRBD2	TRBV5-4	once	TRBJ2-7	TGTGCCAGCAGCTCGGGGGGGGTCTTCCACGAGCAGTACTTC	CASSSGGVFHEQYF
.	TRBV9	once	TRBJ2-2	TGTGCCAGCAGCGTAGATTCTAGGAGGGGGCGGACCGGGGAGCTGTTTTTT	CASSVDSRRGRTGELFF
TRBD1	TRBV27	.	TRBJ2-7	TGTGCCAGCAGTTTACCCGGACAGGTGGGTTCTGGAGAGCAGTACTTC	CASSLPGQVGSGEQYF
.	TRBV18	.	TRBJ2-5	TGTGCCAGCTCATCCTTGTACCAAGAGACCCAGTACTTC	CASSSLYQETQYF
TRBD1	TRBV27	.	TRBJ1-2	TGTGCCAGCAGTTTAGGGGGACAGACTTATGGCTACACCTTC	CASSLGGQTYGYTF
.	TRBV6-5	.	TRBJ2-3	TGTGCCAGCAGTACAAGGACAGGAGGGACAGATACGCAGTATTTT	CASSTRTGGTDTQYF
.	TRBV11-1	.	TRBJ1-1	TGTGCCAGCAGCGACCAACAGGGTACTGAAGCTTTCTTT	CASSDQQGTEAFF
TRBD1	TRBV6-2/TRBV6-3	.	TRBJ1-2	TGTGCCAGCAGCTTATGGCAGGGGGTCGGTGGCTACACCTTC	CASSLWQGVGGYTF
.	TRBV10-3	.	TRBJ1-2	TGTGCCATCAGTACGGGACTCCTAGAAGGGGGCTACACCTTC	CAISTGLLEGGYTF
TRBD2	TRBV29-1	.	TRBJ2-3	TGCAGCGTTGCAGGACTAGCGGGGAGCACAGATACGCAGTATTTT	CSVAGLAGSTDTQYF
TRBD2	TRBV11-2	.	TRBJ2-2	TGTGCCAGCAGCTTTACTAGCGGGGTTAACACCGGGGAGCTGTTTTTT	CASSFTSGVNTGELFF
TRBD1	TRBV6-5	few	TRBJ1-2	TGTGCCAGCAGTTACGCGGACAGGGTGGACTATGGCTACACCTTC	CASSYADRVDYGYTF
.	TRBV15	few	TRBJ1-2	TGTGCCACCAGCCAGGGGCCGAACTATGGCTACACCTTC	CATSQGPNYGYTF
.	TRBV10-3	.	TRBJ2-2	TGTGCCATCACGAGGAGCGGGTCAAGCACCGGGGAGCTGTTTTTT	CAITRSGSSTGELFF
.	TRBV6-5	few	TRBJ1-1	TGTGCCAGCAGGGACCAACAGGGTGTATCTGAAGCTTTCTTT	CASRDQQGVSEAFF
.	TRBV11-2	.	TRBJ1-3	TGTGCCAGCAGCACGGACAGTACCTCTGGAAACACCATATATTTT	CASSTDSTSGNTIYF
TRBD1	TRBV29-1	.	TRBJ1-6	TGCAGCGTTGGGGACAGTCTTAATTCACCCCTCCACTTT	CSVGDSLNSPLHF
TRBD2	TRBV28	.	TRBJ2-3	TGTGCCAGCAGTTTAGTCCCCGGGACTAGCTATCCAGATACGCAGTATTTT	CASSLVPGTSYPDTQYF
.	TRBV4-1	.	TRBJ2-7	TGCGCCAGCAGCCAAGCCCCAGGGTACTCCTACGAGCAGTACTTC	CASSQAPGYSYEQYF
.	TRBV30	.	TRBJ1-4	TGTGCCTGGATGGCGGGGACCCATGGAAAACTGTTTTTT	CAWMAGTHGKLFF
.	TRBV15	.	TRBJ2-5	TGTGCCACCAGCCCGGCGAGGGCCGGAGGGGAGACCCAGTACTTC	CATSPARAGGETQYF
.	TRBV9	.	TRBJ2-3	TGTGCCAGCAGCCGGGGGGCGGGAGACACCACAGATACGCAGTATTTT	CASSRGAGDTTDTQYF
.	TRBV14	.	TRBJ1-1	TGTGCCAGCAGCCAATCCCGAACAGTAGTCGCTGAAGCTTTCTTT	CASSQSRTVVAEAFF
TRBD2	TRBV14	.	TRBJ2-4	TGTGCCAGCAGCCAGGGACTAGAAGACATTCAGTACTTC	CASSQGLEDIQYF
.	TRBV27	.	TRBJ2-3	TGTGCCAGCAGTGCACGGTTCCAGCAGTATTTT	CASSARFQQYF
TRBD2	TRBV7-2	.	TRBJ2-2	TGTGCCAGCAGCTCCCGGACTAGCGGGAGGCCCGGGGAGCTGTTTTTT	CASSSRTSGRPGELFF
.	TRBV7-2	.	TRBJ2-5	TGTGCCAGCAGCCCTCAGGTTCGTGGCCAAGAGACCCAGTACTTC	CASSPQVRGQETQYF
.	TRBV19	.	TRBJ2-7	TGTGCCAGTAGTACTAGATTTAGCGCCGAGCAGTACTTC	CASSTRFSAEQYF
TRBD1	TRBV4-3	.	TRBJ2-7	TGCGCCAGCAGCCGCGACCCAGGGACAGGGATTTACGAGCAGTACTTC	CASSRDPGTGIYEQYF
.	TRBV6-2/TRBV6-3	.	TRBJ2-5	TGTGCCAGCAGTTACTCGGCCAAGGAGACCCAGTACTTC	CASSYSAKETQYF
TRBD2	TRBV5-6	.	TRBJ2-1	TGTGCCAGCAGCTTGGTTAGCGGGACCTACAATGAGCAGTTCTTC	CASSLVSGTYNEQFF
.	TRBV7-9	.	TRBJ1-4	TGTGCCAGCATACCCCGGGACGCGGGGATGGAAAAACTGTTTTTT	CASIPRDAGMEKLFF
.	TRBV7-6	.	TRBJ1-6	TGTGCCAGCAGCTCCCCCCGAGAGGGGGGGGTCATGAATTCACCCCTCCACTTT	CASSSPREGGVMNSPLHF
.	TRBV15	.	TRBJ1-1	TGTGCCACCAGCAGAGATCGGGGCACTGAAGCTTTCTTT	CATSRDRGTEAFF
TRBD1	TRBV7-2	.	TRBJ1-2	TGTGCCAGCAGCTTCCCCTTAGGACAGGGGAGTAATGGCTACACCTTC	CASSFPLGQGSNGYTF
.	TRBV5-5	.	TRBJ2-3	TGTGCCAGCAGCCGTCGCGGGGAGTCAGATACGCAGTATTTT	CASSRRGESDTQYF
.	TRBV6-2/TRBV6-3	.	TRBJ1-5	TGTGCCAGCAGTACGGGGGGAGTCAATCAGCCCCAGCATTTT	CASSTGGVNQPQHF
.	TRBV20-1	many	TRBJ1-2	TGCAGTGCTAGTATCGACAGGAGACCTTATGGCTACACCTTC	CSASIDRRPYGYTF
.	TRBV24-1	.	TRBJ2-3	TGTGCCACCAGTGATTCAGCACAGGGCACAGATACGCAGTATTTT	CATSDSAQGTDTQYF
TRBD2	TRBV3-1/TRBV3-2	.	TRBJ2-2	TGTGCCAGCAGCCCGGGGGGGGGATCGAACACCGGGGAGCTGTTTTTT	CASSPGGGSNTGELFF
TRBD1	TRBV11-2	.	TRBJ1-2	TGTGCCAGCAGCTTAGATCTCGGGCAGGGGGCTGCCTATGGCTACACCTTC	CASSLDLGQGAAYGYTF
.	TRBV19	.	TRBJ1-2	TGTGCCAGTAGTATTTTCGGACAGAACTATGGCTACACCTTC	CASSIFGQNYGYTF
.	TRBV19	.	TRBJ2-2	TGTGCCAGTCAGCTATTGCGGGGAATCGGGGAGCTGTTTTTT	CASQLLRGIGELFF
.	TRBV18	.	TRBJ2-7	TGTGCCAGCTCACCACCGGGAGGCGAGCAGTACTTC	CASSPPGGEQYF
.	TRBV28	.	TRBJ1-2	TGTGCCAGCAGTACCGGCCTGACAGTCTATGGCTACACCTTC	CASSTGLTVYGYTF
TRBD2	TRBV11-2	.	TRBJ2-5	TGTGCCAGCACGGGAGGGTACCAAGAGACCCAGTACTTC	CASTGGYQETQYF
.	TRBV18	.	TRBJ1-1	TGTGCCAGCTCACCACGGAGCCGGACTGAAGCTTTCTTT	CASSPRSRTEAFF
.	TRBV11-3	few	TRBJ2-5	TGTGCCAGCACCGCGGGTAGCGGAGACCAAGAGACCCAGTACTTC	CASTAGSGDQETQYF